This passage covers 20 T cell receptor beta chains from one sample sequenced in a study of cytomegalovirus exposure and HLA in healthy donors listed by TCRdb under 2017. The library was built by means of the immunoSEQ multiplex PCR assay. A mixture of 60 forward primers for TCR Vbeta segments and 13 reverse primers for TCR Jbeta segments was used in the multiplex PCR. The clones in this table, taken by TCRdb from immuneACCESS, are in-frame only. Not every clone is retained; where verified, under half of the shortfall comes from an unresolved V gene, and the cause of the rest is unknown. In this sample the table shows roughly 180,000 clones, about three quarters of which occur a single time. The ten largest clonotypes hold approximately 2.3% of the sample. Sequencing used PBMCs. The source is a female donor in good health and CMV-seronegative.

The rearrangement links TRBV6-1 to TRBJ2-5; 7 nucleotides align to TRBD2. V lost 5 bases, J lost 1 base, and 7 bases stayed unmatched. Looked up from germline, CDR1 is MNHNS and CDR2 is SASEGT. The CDR3 is made up of 15 amino acids. CDR3 nucleotides: TGTGCCAGCAGTCCAACCGAGCGGGGCCAAGAGACCCAGTACTTC. Amino acids: CASSPTERGQETQYF.

The chain recombines TRBV7-2 with TRBJ2-3; no definite D call. The CDR3 is 15 amino acids. V lost 8 bases, J lost 1 base, and 16 bases lay in between. Germline V gives CDR1 SGHTA, CDR2 FQGNSA. The CDR3: CASRSRAKGTDTQYF. CDR3 sequence (DNA): TGTGCCAGCCGATCAAGAGCTAAAGGCACAGATACGCAGTATTTT.

The V gene is TRBV19, the J gene TRBJ2-7; 10 nucleotides align to TRBD2. Trimming cost V 4 bases and J 5 bases; bases outside gene matches: 2. This CDR3 has 13 residues. The germline V gene has CDR1 LNHDA and CDR2 SQIVND (reference sequence). The CDR3 DNA reads TGTGCCAGTAGTACTCTAGCGGGAGACGAGCAGTACTTC. It is translated as CASSTLAGDEQYF.

The V gene is TRBV9, the J gene TRBJ2-1; 8 nucleotides match TRBD2. This CDR3 has 14 residues. In germline, CDR1 is SGDLS, CDR2 YYNGEE. With V trimmed by 2 bases and J by 9 bases, 7 bases remained unmatched. The CDR3 region is CASSVYGRGAEQFF. The CDR3 region has the DNA TGTGCCAGCAGCGTCTACGGGAGGGGGGCTGAGCAGTTCTTC.

V usage is TRBV29-1 and J usage is TRBJ1-1; TRBD1 matches 7 bases. The CDR3 has 13 residues. Germline CDR1 SQVTM, CDR2 ANQGSEA. V dropped 7 bases and J dropped 5; count of bases not matched to a gene: 10. CDR3 nucleotide sequence: TGCAGCGGTATGACAGGGATTGGGACTGAAGCTTTCTTT. It codes for CSGMTGIGTEAFF.

The chain uses TRBV18 and TRBJ1-2, with 8 bases that match TRBD1. Per the germline V gene, CDR1 is KGHSH and CDR2 is LQKENI. The CDR3 runs 13 residues. V lost 3 bases to trimming and J lost 4 bases; unmatched junction nucleotides: 1. CDR3 sequence: CASSPDRAYGYTF. The DNA of the CDR3 is TGTGCCAGCTCACCGGACAGGGCCTATGGCTACACCTTC.

The V gene is TRBV7-2, the J gene TRBJ1-4; 8 nucleotides match TRBD1. The CDR3 length is 16 residues. Germline CDR1 and CDR2: SGHTA and FQGNSA. J was trimmed by 8 bases and V by 2 bases; bases with no gene match: 10. CDR3 nucleotide sequence: TGTGCCAGCAGCTTAACTTTAGGGACAGGCGGAGAAAAACTGTTTTTT. Its translation is CASSLTLGTGGEKLFF.

A few counts support this clone. The chain uses TRBV12-5 and TRBJ1-2; tentatively, D is TRBD1 (6 bases). V was trimmed by 11 bases and J by 5 bases, leaving 24 bases between them. The CDR3 covers 15 residues. The germline V gene has CDR1 LGHNT and CDR2 FRNRAP. The CDR3 DNA reads as TGTGCTGGGGGCGGGCAGGGTACGACCCAGTATGGCTACACCTTC. This gives the protein CAGGGQGTTQYGYTF.

This sequence joins TRBV5-1 and TRBJ1-3; 7 nucleotides match TRBD1. CDR3 length equals 15 residues. Germline CDR1 reads SGHRS; CDR2 reads YFSETQ. The junction had 11 bases not matched to a gene; V was cut back by 4 bases and J by 7 bases. The CDR3, as DNA: TGCGCCAGCAGCCACGACAGGGAAGGAAGGAACACCATATATTTT. This translates into CASSHDREGRNTIYF. The full variable domain, with the rest looked up from reference TRBV5-1 and TRBJ1-3, is KAGVTQTPRYLIKTRGQQVTLSCSPISGHRSVSWYQQTPGQGLQFLFEYFSETQRNKGNFPGRFSGRQFSNSRSEMNVSTLELGDSALYLCASSHDREGRNTIYFGEGSWLTVV.

As to this clone: Mismatch with germline at one junction end may stem from a read error. V usage is TRBV7-7 and J usage is TRBJ2-1; TRBD2 agrees at 7 bases. From germline, CDR1 is SSHAT and CDR2 FNYEAQ (reference sequence). The CDR3 sequence is 15 residues long. CDR3: CASSLVLADYNEQFF. CDR3 DNA: TGTGCTAGCAGCTTGGTGCTAGCGGACTACAATGAGCAGTTCTTC.

V gene TRBV6-1 combines with J gene TRBJ2-7; 7 positions match TRBD1. J lost 7 bases, V lost 6 bases, and 3 bases had no gene match. Germline CDR1 MNHNS, CDR2 SASEGT. The CDR3 contains 11 residues. The CDR3 here is CASRKGAEQYF. DNA for the CDR3: TGTGCCAGCAGGAAGGGGGCAGAGCAGTACTTC.

This clone was observed a few times. V is TRBV6-4 and J is TRBJ2-3, with 10 positions matching TRBD2. The CDR3 totals 13 residues. Per germline, CDR1 MRHNA and CDR2 SNTAGT. Germline trimming cut 0 bases from V and 15 bases from J; bases unmatched to any gene: 6. The CDR3 bases are TGTGCCAGCAGTGACTCGCCTAGCGGGGGCCTATATTTT. This encodes CASSDSPSGGLYF.

The genes are TRBV6-1 and TRBJ2-7; TRBD1 aligns across 8 bases. The CDR3 has 14 amino acids. Germline V CDR1 and CDR2: MNHNS, SASEGT. The trim removed 1 base at V and 7 bases at J, leaving 6 bases unmatched. The CDR3 loop is CASSEGDRTGEQYF. CDR3 in DNA: TGTGCCAGCAGTGAAGGGGACAGGACGGGGGAGCAGTACTTC.

The genes are TRBV5-1 and TRBJ2-7, with TRBD1 matching 8 bases. The V segment lost 4 bases and the J segment 5 bases; nucleotides outside the gene matches: 8. Germline CDR1 and CDR2: SGHRS and YFSETQ. CDR3 length: 14 amino acids. The CDR3 protein is CASSHGTGVDEQYF. CDR3 DNA sequence: TGCGCCAGCAGCCACGGGACAGGTGTGGACGAGCAGTACTTC. Combining the CDR3 with reference TRBV5-1 and TRBJ2-7 gives the whole variable domain KAGVTQTPRYLIKTRGQQVTLSCSPISGHRSVSWYQQTPGQGLQFLFEYFSETQRNKGNFPGRFSGRQFSNSRSEMNVSTLELGDSALYLCASSHGTGVDEQYFGPGTRLTVT.

The V gene is TRBV5-1, the J gene TRBJ1-1; 10 positions match TRBD1. V lost 4 bases, J lost 0 bases, and 6 bases stayed unmatched. The germline gives CDR1 SGHRS, CDR2 YFSETQ. The CDR3 consists of 16 residues. The CDR3 coding sequence is TGCGCCAGCAGCCTAGACAGGGGGCGGGTGAACACTGAAGCTTTCTTT. Translating it yields CASSLDRGRVNTEAFF.

This clone was counted between two and nine times. This CDR3 is CASRQLGSTDTQYF. The CDR3, as DNA: TGTGCCAGCAGACAACTAGGGAGCACAGATACGCAGTATTTT. The V gene is TRBV2, the J gene TRBJ2-3; D perhaps matches TRBD2 (5 bases). Germline lookup yields CDR1 SNHLY and CDR2 FYNNEI. The CDR3 is 14 residues long. V lost 6 bases and J 0 bases, leaving 10 bases between the germline ends.

This chain links TRBV4-2 with TRBJ1-1, with 7 bases that match TRBD1. Germline CDR1 is LGHNA and CDR2 is YNFKEQ. Trimming cost V 4 bases and J 4 bases; bases outside gene matches: 9. CDR3 length: 15 amino acids. Written as DNA, the CDR3 is TGTGCCAGCAGCCCCCCCCCGACAGGGATCACTGAAGCTTTCTTT. Amino acid sequence: CASSPPPTGITEAFF.

The V call is TRBV6-5, the J call TRBJ2-1; 12 bases map to TRBD1. V trimming: 4 bases; J trimming: 5 bases; junction bases outside the gene matches: 3. The CDR3 totals 15 residues. The V gene's germline CDR1 is MNHEY and CDR2 SVGAGI. The CDR3 sequence is CASSSGTGGHNEQFF. In DNA, the CDR3 is TGTGCCAGCAGTTCTGGGACAGGGGGCCACAATGAGCAGTTCTTC.

The chain uses TRBV6-5 and TRBJ1-1; D gene uncertain. Germline CDR1 and CDR2: MNHEY and SVGAGI. V lost 6 bases and J lost 4, with 15 bases in between. This CDR3 region has 14 residues. The CDR3 region is CASRSYPEATEAFF. CDR3 sequence (DNA): TGTGCCAGCAGATCCTACCCGGAGGCCACTGAAGCTTTCTTT.

For the CDR3, the DNA is TGTGCCAGCAGCATACTAGCGGGAGTGGGTGGTGAGCAGTTCTTC. Translated: CASSILAGVGGEQFF. This sequence joins TRBV7-9 and TRBJ2-1; the match to TRBD2 covers 11 bases. Germline V gene lookup returns CDR1 SEHNR and CDR2 FQNEAQ (reference sequence). This CDR3 spans 15 amino acids. The trim removed 5 bases at V and 9 bases at J, leaving 9 bases unmatched.